The present T cell receptor beta chain was sequenced within a study of blood T cell repertoires in COVID-19. Study background: Donors in the United States, Italy and Spain gave samples during acute or convalescent COVID-19. Nucleic acid was either cDNA or gDNA, and it came from T cells, B-cell-depleted T cells, or PBMCs.

There are 15 residues in the CDR3. V trimming: 0 bases; J trimming: 12 bases; junction bases outside the gene matches: 6. The germline CDR1 and CDR2 sequences are LGHDT and YNNKEL (reference sequence). Study processing details: Estimation of nucleated cell counts was performed using reference gene primer amplification. Clones were read by immunoSEQ multiplex PCR, and TCRdb kept only the in-frame ones, dropping some. Clone size and V and J calls were adopted from that table, with D and trimming inferred from the DNA. The sample records 92,000 or so clones, around 88% being singletons. The sample taken for sequencing was peripheral blood. The chain has TRBV3-1 (or the pseudogene TRBV3-2) and TRBJ1-6; 9 positions match TRBD1. The TCR originated in a man aged 55-75 years with acute or convalescent COVID-19. The CDR3 sequence: CASSQDGTGLLPLHF. CDR3 nucleotides: TGTGCCAGCAGCCAAGATGGGACAGGGCTTTTACCCCTCCACTTT.